Described below is a single TCR beta chain sequence and its context. This sample is part of a study of blood T cell repertoires in COVID-19. Looking at the study overall: Sources were T cells, B-cell-depleted T cells, or PBMCs; the material itself was cDNA or gDNA.

Clinical history as reported by participants underpinned cohort assignment. Trimming cost V 3 bases and J 9 bases, with 12 bases left between them. This CDR3 has 13 residues. As handled by the study authors: Estimation of nucleated cell counts was performed using reference gene primer amplification. Clones were sequenced by immunoSEQ multiplex PCR, and TCRdb holds only the in-frame ones, with some missing. Clone size and V and J calls were adopted from that table, with D and trimming inferred from the DNA. The data hold about 370,000 clones, with over 85% observed a single time. This rearrangement joins TRBV12-3 or TRBV12-4 to TRBJ2-1, with a tentative D call TRBD2 (6 bases). The source material was PBMCs or T cells enriched from blood (not recorded which). The sequence was obtained from a woman aged 30 to 39 who had recovered from COVID-19. Here the CDR3 DNA reads TGTGCCAGCAGTTTTAGACTAGATGGTGAGCAGTTCTTC. Translating it yields CASSFRLDGEQFF.